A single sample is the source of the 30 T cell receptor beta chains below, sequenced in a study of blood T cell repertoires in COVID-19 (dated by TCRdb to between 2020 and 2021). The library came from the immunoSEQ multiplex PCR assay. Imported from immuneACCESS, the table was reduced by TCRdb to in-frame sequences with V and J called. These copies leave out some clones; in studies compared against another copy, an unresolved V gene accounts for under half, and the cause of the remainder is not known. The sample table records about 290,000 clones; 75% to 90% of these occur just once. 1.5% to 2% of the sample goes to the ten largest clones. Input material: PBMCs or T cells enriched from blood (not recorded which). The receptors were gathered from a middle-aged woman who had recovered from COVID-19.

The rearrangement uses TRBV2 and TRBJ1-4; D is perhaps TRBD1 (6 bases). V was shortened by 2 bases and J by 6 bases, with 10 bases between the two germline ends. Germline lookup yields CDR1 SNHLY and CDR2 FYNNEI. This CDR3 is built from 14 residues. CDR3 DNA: TGTGCCAGCAGTGAATGGGGGCCGGATGAAAAACTGTTTTTT. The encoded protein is CASSEWGPDEKLFF.

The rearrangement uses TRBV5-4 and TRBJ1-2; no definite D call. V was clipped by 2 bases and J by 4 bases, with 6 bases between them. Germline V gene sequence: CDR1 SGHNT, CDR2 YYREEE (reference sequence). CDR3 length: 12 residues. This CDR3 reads CASSLQTYGYTF. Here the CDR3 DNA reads TGTGCCAGCAGCTTACAAACCTATGGCTACACCTTC.

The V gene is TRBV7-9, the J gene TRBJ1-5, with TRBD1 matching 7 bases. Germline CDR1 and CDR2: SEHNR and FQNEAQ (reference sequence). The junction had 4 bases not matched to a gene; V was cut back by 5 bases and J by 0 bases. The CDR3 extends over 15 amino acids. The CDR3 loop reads CASSPGTASNQPQHF. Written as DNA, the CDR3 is TGTGCCAGCAGCCCGGGGACAGCTAGCAATCAGCCCCAGCATTTT.

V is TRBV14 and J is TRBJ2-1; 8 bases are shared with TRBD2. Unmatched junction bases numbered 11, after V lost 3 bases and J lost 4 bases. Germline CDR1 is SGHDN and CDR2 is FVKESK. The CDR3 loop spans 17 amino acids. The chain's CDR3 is CASSHQSGSRYYNEQFF. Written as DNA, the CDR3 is TGTGCCAGCAGCCATCAAAGCGGGAGCAGGTATTACAATGAGCAGTTCTTC.

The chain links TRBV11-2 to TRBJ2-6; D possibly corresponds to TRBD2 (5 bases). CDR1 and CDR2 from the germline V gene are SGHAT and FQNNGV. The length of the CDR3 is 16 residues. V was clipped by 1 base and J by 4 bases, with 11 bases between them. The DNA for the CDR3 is TGTGCCAGCAGCTTAGTGGTCGGGAACGGGGCCAACGTCCTGACTTTC. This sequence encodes CASSLVVGNGANVLTF.

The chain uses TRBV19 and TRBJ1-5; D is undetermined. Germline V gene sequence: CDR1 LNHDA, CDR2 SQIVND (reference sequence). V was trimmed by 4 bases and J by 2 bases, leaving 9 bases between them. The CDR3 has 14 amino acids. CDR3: CASSSDAGNQPQHF. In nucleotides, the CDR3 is TGTGCCAGTAGTAGTGACGCGGGCAATCAGCCCCAGCATTTT.

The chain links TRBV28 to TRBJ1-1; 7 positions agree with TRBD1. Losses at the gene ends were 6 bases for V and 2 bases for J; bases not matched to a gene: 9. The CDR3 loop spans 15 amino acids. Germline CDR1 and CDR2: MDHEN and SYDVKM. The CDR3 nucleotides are TGTGCCAGCAGGAACTCAGGGACAGCTAACACTGAAGCTTTCTTT. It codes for CASRNSGTANTEAFF.

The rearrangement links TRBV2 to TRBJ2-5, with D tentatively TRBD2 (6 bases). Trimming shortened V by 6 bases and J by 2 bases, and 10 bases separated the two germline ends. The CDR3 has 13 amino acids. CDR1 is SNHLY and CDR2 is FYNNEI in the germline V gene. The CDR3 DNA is TGTGCCAGCAGGGAGGGTTGGCAAGAGACCCAGTACTTC. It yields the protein CASREGWQETQYF.

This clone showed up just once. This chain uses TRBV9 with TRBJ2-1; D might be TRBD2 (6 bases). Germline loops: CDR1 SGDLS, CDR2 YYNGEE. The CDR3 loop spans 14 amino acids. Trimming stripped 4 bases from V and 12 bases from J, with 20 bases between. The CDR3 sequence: CASSPSIGGARQFF. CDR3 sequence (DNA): TGTGCCAGCAGCCCTTCGATCGGGGGTGCTCGGCAGTTCTTC.

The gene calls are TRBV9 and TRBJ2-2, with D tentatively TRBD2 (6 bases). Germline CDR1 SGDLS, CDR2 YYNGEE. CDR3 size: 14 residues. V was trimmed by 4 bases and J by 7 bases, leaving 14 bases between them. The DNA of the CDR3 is TGTGCCAGCAGCCCCATGGGACTCGGCGGGGAGCTGTTTTTT. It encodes CASSPMGLGGELFF.

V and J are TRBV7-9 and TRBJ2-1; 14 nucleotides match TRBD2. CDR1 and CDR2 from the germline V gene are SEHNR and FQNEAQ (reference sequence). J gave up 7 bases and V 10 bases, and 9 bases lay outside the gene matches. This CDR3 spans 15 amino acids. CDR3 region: CATPGTSGSANEQFF. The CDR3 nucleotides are TGTGCCACCCCGGGGACTAGCGGGAGTGCGAATGAGCAGTTCTTC.

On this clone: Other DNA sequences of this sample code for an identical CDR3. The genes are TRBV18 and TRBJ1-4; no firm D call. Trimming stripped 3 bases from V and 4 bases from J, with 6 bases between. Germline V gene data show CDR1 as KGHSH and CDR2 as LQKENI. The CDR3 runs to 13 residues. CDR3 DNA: TGTGCCAGCTCACCCACAGATAATGAAAAACTGTTTTTT. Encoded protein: CASSPTDNEKLFF.

The CDR3 sequence: CAWSGPGLFSNQPQHF. CDR3 bases: TGTGCCTGGAGTGGCCCCGGACTTTTTAGCAATCAGCCCCAGCATTTT. J is TRBJ1-5 and V is TRBV30; D is unclear. Trimming cost V 1 base and J 0 bases, with 13 bases left between them. The CDR3 consists of 16 residues. CDR1 and CDR2 from the germline V gene are GTSNPN and SVGIG (reference sequence).

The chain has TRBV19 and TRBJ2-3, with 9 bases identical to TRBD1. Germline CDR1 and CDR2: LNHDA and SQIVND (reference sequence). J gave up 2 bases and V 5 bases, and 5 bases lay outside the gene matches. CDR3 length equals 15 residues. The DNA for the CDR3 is TGTGCCAGTAGTGGAGGGACAGGGTACACAGATACGCAGTATTTT. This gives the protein CASSGGTGYTDTQYF.

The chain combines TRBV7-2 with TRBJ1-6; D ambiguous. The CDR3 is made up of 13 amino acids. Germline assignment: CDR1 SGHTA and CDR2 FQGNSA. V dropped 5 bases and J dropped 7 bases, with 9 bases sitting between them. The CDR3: CASSPAGNSPLHF. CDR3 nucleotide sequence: TGTGCCAGCAGCCCAGCGGGGAATTCACCCCTCCACTTT.

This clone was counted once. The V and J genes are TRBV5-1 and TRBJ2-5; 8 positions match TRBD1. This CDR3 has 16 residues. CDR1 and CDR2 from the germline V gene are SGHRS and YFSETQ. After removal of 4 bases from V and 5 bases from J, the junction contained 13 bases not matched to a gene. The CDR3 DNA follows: TGCGCCAGCAGCGATCCCTCAGGGGGCTTTTCGGAGACCCAGTACTTC. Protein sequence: CASSDPSGGFSETQYF.

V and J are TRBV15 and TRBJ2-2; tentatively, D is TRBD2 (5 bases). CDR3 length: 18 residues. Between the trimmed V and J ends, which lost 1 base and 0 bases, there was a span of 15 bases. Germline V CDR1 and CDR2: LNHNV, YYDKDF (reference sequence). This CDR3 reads CATSRAQGRVANTGELFF. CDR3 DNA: TGTGCCACCAGCAGAGCCCAAGGGCGGGTGGCGAACACCGGGGAGCTGTTTTTT.

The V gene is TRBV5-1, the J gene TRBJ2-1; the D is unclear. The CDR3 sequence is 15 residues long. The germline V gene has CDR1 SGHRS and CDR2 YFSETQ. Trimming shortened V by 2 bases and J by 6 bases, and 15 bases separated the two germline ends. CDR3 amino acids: CASSFGAPLGNEQFF. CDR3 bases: TGCGCCAGCAGCTTCGGAGCGCCTTTGGGCAATGAGCAGTTCTTC.

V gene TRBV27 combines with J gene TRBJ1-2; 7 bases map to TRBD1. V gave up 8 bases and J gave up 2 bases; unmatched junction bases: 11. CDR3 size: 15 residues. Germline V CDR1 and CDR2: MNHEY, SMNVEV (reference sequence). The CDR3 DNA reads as TGTGCCAGCCGAGCCCCACCACAGGGGAACTATGGCTACACCTTC. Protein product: CASRAPPQGNYGYTF.

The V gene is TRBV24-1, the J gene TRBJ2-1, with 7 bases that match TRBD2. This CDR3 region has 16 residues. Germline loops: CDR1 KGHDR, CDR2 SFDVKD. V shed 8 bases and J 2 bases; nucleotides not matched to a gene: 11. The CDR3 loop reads CATTTHLAVTYNEQFF. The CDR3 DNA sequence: TGTGCCACCACCACGCACCTAGCGGTCACCTACAATGAGCAGTTCTTC.

The CDR3 here is CASSPGTSGRNNEQFF. In DNA form, the CDR3 reads TGTGCCAGCAGCCCCGGGACTAGCGGGAGAAACAATGAGCAGTTCTTC. This chain links TRBV7-3 with TRBJ2-1, with 14 bases lining up with TRBD2. The CDR3 consists of 16 residues. The germline V gene has CDR1 SGHTA and CDR2 FQGTGA. The trim removed 5 bases at V and 5 bases at J, leaving 5 bases unmatched. The whole variable domain, filled in from reference TRBV7-3 and TRBJ2-1, reads GAGVSQTPSNKVTEKGKYVELRCDPISGHTALYWYRQSLGQGPEFLIYFQGTGAADDSGLPNDRFFAVRPEGSVSTLKIQRTERGDSAVYLCASSPGTSGRNNEQFFGPGTRLTVL.

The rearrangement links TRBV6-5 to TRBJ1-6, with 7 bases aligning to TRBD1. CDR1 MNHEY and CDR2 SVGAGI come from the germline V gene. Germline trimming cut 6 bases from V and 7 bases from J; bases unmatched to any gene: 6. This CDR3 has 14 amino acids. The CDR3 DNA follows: TGTGCCAGCAGCGACAGGGTGTTGAATTCACCCCTCCACTTT. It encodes CASSDRVLNSPLHF.

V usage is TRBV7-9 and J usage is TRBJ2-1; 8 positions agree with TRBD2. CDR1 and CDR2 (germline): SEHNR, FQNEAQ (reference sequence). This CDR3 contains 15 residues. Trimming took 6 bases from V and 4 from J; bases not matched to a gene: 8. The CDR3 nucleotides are TGTGCCAGCAGGTCAGGACTAGCTAAATACAATGAGCAGTTCTTC. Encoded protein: CASRSGLAKYNEQFF.

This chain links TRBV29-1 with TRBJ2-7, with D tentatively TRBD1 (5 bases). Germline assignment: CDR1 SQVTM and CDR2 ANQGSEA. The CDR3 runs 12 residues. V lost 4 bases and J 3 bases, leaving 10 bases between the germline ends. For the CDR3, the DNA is TGCAGCGTTGCTGGGGCGAACTACGAGCAGTACTTC. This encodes CSVAGANYEQYF.

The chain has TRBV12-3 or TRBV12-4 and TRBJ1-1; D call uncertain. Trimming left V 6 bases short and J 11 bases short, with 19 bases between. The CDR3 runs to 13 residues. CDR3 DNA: TGTGCCAGCAGGATCGGCGCGGGCAATCGGGCTTTCTTT. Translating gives CASRIGAGNRAFF.

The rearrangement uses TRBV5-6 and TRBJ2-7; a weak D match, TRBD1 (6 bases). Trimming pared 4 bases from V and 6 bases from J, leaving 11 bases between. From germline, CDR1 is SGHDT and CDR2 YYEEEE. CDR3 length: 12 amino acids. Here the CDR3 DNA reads TGTGCCAGCAGCATCCCCAGGGGCGAGCAGTACTTC. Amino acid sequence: CASSIPRGEQYF.

DNA of the CDR3: TGCGCCAGCAGCACCGAGCCCGGGGGGTCGTCAGATACGCAGTATTTT. This encodes CASSTEPGGSSDTQYF. The chain links TRBV5-1 to TRBJ2-3, with 7 positions matching TRBD2. Losses at the gene ends were 4 bases for V and 4 bases for J; bases not matched to a gene: 12. CDR1 and CDR2 (germline): SGHRS, YFSETQ. The CDR3 has 16 amino acids.

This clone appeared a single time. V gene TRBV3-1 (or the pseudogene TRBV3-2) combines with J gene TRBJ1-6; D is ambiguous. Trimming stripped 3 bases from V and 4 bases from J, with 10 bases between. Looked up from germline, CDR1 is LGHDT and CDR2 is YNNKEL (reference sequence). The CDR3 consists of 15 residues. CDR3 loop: CASSHRTEYNSPLHF. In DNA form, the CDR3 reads TGTGCCAGCAGCCACCGAACCGAGTATAATTCACCCCTCCACTTT.

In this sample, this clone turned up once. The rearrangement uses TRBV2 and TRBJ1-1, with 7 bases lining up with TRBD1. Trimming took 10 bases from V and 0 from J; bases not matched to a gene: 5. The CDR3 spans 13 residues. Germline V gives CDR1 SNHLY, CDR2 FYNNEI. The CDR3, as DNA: TGTGCCACCTCGGGACAGATGAACACTGAAGCTTTCTTT. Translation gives CATSGQMNTEAFF.

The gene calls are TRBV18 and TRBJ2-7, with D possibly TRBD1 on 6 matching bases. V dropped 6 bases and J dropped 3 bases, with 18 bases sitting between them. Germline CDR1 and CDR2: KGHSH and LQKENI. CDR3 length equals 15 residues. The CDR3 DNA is TGTGCCAGCTCCAAACAGGGTCCCGGCGTCTACGAGCAGTACTTC. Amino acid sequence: CASSKQGPGVYEQYF.